Following are 17 T cell receptor beta chains from one sample sequenced in a study of T cells in women clearing cervical HPV infection. Data came from immunoSEQ multiplex PCR; TCRdb stores just in-frame clones and leaves some out. There are about 26,000 clones in the sample, with over 8.5% held by the top ten. The sequenced material came from blood buffy coat. These receptor sequences come from a woman between 18 and 69 years old with a cervical HPV16 infection that either progressed to CIN3+ or cleared (not recorded which).

On this clone: Read data end 3 residues before the CDR3 end; the end is taken from the germline J gene. This sequence joins TRBV19 and TRBJ2-7, with D maybe TRBD1 (5 bases). CDR1 is LNHDA and CDR2 is SQIVND in the germline V gene (reference sequence). V was shortened by 7 bases and J by 0 bases, with 16 bases between the two germline ends. This CDR3 is 15 amino acids long. The chain's CDR3 is CASIGVQGNSYEQYF. Incomplete CDR3 DNA: TGTGCCAGTATAGGAGTGCAGGGAAACTCCTACGAG. Combining the CDR3 with reference TRBV19 and TRBJ2-7 gives the whole variable domain DGGITQSPKYLFRKEGQNVTLSCEQNLNHDAMYWYRQDPGQGLRLIYYSQIVNDFQKGDIAEGYSVSREKKESFPLTVTSAQKNPTAFYLCASIGVQGNSYEQYFGPGTRLTVT.

With respect to this clone: The CDR3 end is not reached by the read, which stops 3 residues before it; the germline J gene fills it in. The V call is TRBV20-1, the J call TRBJ2-7, with D maybe TRBD2 (5 bases). The CDR3 extends over 13 amino acids. V was clipped by 0 bases and J by 3 bases, with 9 bases between them. Germline CDR1 reads DFQATT; CDR2 reads SNEGSKA (reference sequence). The covered CDR3 bases are TGCAGTGCTAGAGACTCGGGGTACTACGAG. It is translated as CSARDSGYYE. The full-length CDR3 reads as CSARDSGYYEQYF.

As to this clone: The read comes to an end 3 residues before the CDR3 does, leaving the germline J gene to fill in the end. The gene calls are TRBV5-4 and TRBJ2-5, with D perhaps matching TRBD1 (5 bases). CDR1 is SGHNT, CDR2 YYREEE, per germline (reference sequence). V was cut by 0 bases and J by 2 bases, with 14 bases left in between. The CDR3 is 16 residues long. CDR3 amino acids: CASSLGGLGSQETQYF. The CDR3 bases that were read are TGTGCCAGCAGCTTGGGGGGCCTAGGGTCGCAAGAGACC. Variable domain in full (rest from reference TRBV5-4 and TRBJ2-5): ETGVTQSPTHLIKTRGQQVTLRCSSQSGHNTVSWYQQALGQGPQFIFQYYREEENGRGNFPPRFSGLQFPNYSSELNVNALELDDSALYLCASSLGGLGSQETQYFGPGTRLLVL.

With respect to this clone: From the germline J gene comes the end of the CDR3, since the read stops 3 residues before it. The gene calls are TRBV18 and TRBJ2-2, with TRBD2 matching 7 bases. V lost 2 bases and J lost 9; bases outside the gene matches: 6. The CDR3 is 14 amino acids. Germline V gene data show CDR1 as KGHSH and CDR2 as LQKENI. Incomplete CDR3 DNA: TGTGCCAGCTCACCATTGACTAGCATGAGGGAG. Protein product: CASSPLTSMRE. The whole CDR3 sequence reads CASSPLTSMRELFF.

Details on this clone: The CDR3 end falls 3 residues outside the read, so it is completed with the germline J gene. The J gene is TRBJ1-2, the V gene TRBV18; D gene ambiguous. CDR3 length: 17 amino acids. Germline V gene lookup returns CDR1 KGHSH and CDR2 LQKENI. CDR3 amino acids: CASSPGLAGGPFYDYTF. The sequenced CDR3 bases are TGTGCCAGCTCCCCCGGACTAGCGGGAGGACCGTTCTACGAC.

In the case of this clone: The read falls 3 residues short of the CDR3 end, and the missing part is taken from the germline J gene. V usage is TRBV4-2 and J usage is TRBJ1-1; D call uncertain. The CDR3 sequence is 13 residues long. The germline CDR1 and CDR2 sequences are LGHNA and YNFKEQ. V lost 5 bases, J lost 4 bases, and 11 bases lay in between. CDR3 DNA (partial): TGTGCCAGCAGCTCCCGGCGGGGCACTGAA. Translated: CASSSRRGTE. The full CDR3 protein is CASSSRRGTEAFF.

Concerning this clone itself: The CDR3 is cut off 3 residues early in the read; its end comes from the germline J gene. J is TRBJ1-6 and V is TRBV10-1; D possibly corresponds to TRBD1 (6 bases). From germline, CDR1 is WNHNN and CDR2 SYGVQD (reference sequence). This CDR3 comprises 16 residues. Trimming left V 6 bases short and J 9 bases short, with 21 bases between. The CDR3 bases that were read are TGCGCCAGCAGCCCCCCCCACAGGGAAACGAGTTCACCC. Translating gives CASSPPHRETSSP. The CDR3 in its entirety is CASSPPHRETSSPLHF.

Worth noting for this clone: The read terminates 3 residues ahead of where the CDR3 ends, so the germline J gene completes it. The genes are TRBV18 and TRBJ1-1; D is possibly TRBD1 (5 bases). V gave up 0 bases and J gave up 1 base, with 15 bases separating them. The length of the CDR3 is 17 residues. Germline loops: CDR1 KGHSH, CDR2 LQKENI. The covered CDR3 bases are TGTGCCAGCTCACCACCGAATAATAAGGGGTCGAACACTGAA. Amino acid sequence: CASSPPNNKGSNTE. The full CDR3 is CASSPPNNKGSNTEAFF.

On this clone itself: The DNA ends 3 residues before the CDR3 does, and the rest of the CDR3 is filled in from the germline J gene. The chain carries TRBV20-1 and TRBJ1-5; weak D call: TRBD1 (6 bases). Germline V gene sequence: CDR1 DFQATT, CDR2 SNEGSKA (reference sequence). The CDR3 extends over 12 amino acids. V was trimmed by 3 bases and J by 6 bases, leaving 9 bases between them. CDR3 amino acids: CSARGGGQPQHF. Incomplete CDR3 DNA: TGCAGTGCTAGGGGAGGGGGTCAGCCC.

Regarding this clone: The read gets to within 3 residues of the CDR3 end, and the germline J gene fills in the rest. The genes are TRBV20-1 and TRBJ1-5; D perhaps matches TRBD1 (5 bases). Trimming stripped 4 bases from V and 6 bases from J, with 13 bases between. The CDR3 loop spans 13 amino acids. The V gene's germline CDR1 is DFQATT and CDR2 SNEGSKA (reference sequence). Partial CDR3 DNA: TGCAGTGCTATAGCAGGGCAGGGTCAGCCC. Protein product: CSAIAGQGQP. The whole CDR3 is CSAIAGQGQPQHF.

Note on this clone: Read coverage stops 3 residues before the CDR3 terminus; the germline J gene supplies the remainder. The chain couples TRBV7-9 to TRBJ2-4, with TRBD1 matching 7 bases. The CDR3 is made up of 15 amino acids. Germline V CDR1 and CDR2: SEHNR, FQNEAQ (reference sequence). CDR3 DNA, as far as it was read: TGTGCCAGCAGCGTTCACGGACAGGATAACTATGGT. Its protein is CASSVHGQDNYG. In full, the CDR3 reads CASSVHGQDNYGQYF.

Turning to this clone: The read comes to an end 3 residues before the CDR3 does, leaving the germline J gene to fill in the end. The V gene is TRBV20-1, the J gene TRBJ1-2; D uncertain. The CDR3 is made up of 11 amino acids. Germline V gene lookup returns CDR1 DFQATT and CDR2 SNEGSKA (reference sequence). CDR3 DNA (partial): TGCAGTGCTAGAGCGTATTTGGGC. This encodes CSARAYLG. The whole CDR3 reads CSARAYLGYTF.

This clone is called medium-sized (0.01 to 0.1%) based on its frequency. CDR3 bases read: TGCAGCGTTGAAGGCAAGTCAGGGGCGAGAGATACG. It translates to CSVEGKSGARDT. The whole CDR3 protein reads CSVEGKSGARDTQYF. This sequence joins TRBV29-1 and TRBJ2-3, with D possibly matching TRBD1 (6 bases). The CDR3 is cut off 3 residues early in the read; its end comes from the germline J gene. Per germline, CDR1 SQVTM and CDR2 ANQGSEA. CDR3 length: 15 residues. V lost 1 base, J lost 5 bases, and 16 bases lay in between.

As concerns this clone: The CDR3 end falls 3 residues outside the read, so it is completed with the germline J gene. The rearrangement links TRBV2 to TRBJ2-6, with D possibly being TRBD1 (6 bases). CDR3 size: 16 residues. The V and J ends lost 6 bases and 3 bases respectively, with 15 bases between them. Germline CDR1 and CDR2: SNHLY and FYNNEI. The part of the CDR3 DNA that was read is TGTGCCAGCAGAGCAAACAGGGTAATTGGGGCCAACGTC. Translating it yields CASRANRVIGANV. In full, the CDR3 reads CASRANRVIGANVLTF.

Regarding this clone: The read falls 3 residues short of the CDR3 end, and the missing part is taken from the germline J gene. This chain joins TRBV2 and TRBJ1-4, with 9 positions matching TRBD1. Germline V gives CDR1 SNHLY, CDR2 FYNNEI. This CDR3 comprises 14 residues. The V segment lost 3 bases and the J segment 8 bases; nucleotides outside the gene matches: 4. The CDR3 loop reads CASSDSTGGEKLFF. The sequenced CDR3 bases are TGTGCCAGCAGTGACTCTACAGGGGGCGAAAAA.

Frequency places this clone as medium-sized. The CDR3 extends 3 residues past the end of the read, so its final part is completed from the germline J gene. This chain uses TRBV19 with TRBJ2-6; D might be TRBD1 (7 bases). The CDR3 has 15 amino acids. Trimming removed 9 bases from V and 4 bases from J, with 16 bases in between. Germline V CDR1 and CDR2: LNHDA, SQIVND (reference sequence). The covered CDR3 bases are TGTGCCAGCAACCGGGGGACAGAGGGGGCCAACGTC. This translates into CASNRGTEGANV. The whole CDR3 region reads CASNRGTEGANVLTF. The full variable domain, completed using reference TRBV19 and TRBJ2-6, is DGGITQSPKYLFRKEGQNVTLSCEQNLNHDAMYWYRQDPGQGLRLIYYSQIVNDFQKGDIAEGYSVSREKKESFPLTVTSAQKNPTAFYLCASNRGTEGANVLTFGAGSRLTVL.

This clone ranks as medium-sized in terms of frequency. Sequencing ends 3 residues short of the CDR3 end; the germline J gene provides the rest. This sequence joins TRBV20-1 and TRBJ2-3; D is possibly TRBD2 (5 bases). V shed 4 bases and J shed 4 bases, with 12 bases lying between them. The germline V gene encodes CDR1 DFQATT and CDR2 SNEGSKA (reference sequence). This CDR3 region has 13 residues. This CDR3 reads CSATVQAADTQYF. CDR3 bases read: TGCAGTGCTACAGTCCAAGCGGCAGATACG.